This paragraph covers one T cell receptor beta chain sequence. In this sample, this clonotype turned up a few times. Its antigen remains unidentified. Base qualities were left out, and no much larger clone turns up one base away. Per the germline V gene (reference sequence), LNHNV is the CDR1 and YYDKDF is the CDR2. There are 15 amino acids in the CDR3, from cysteine to phenylalanine inclusive. Only the CDR3 DNA stays, 45 bases, in frame from base 1. Deletion took 2 bases off V and 3 bases off J, with a span of 11 bases between the germline ends. TRB repertoires were amplified using roughly 230-550 ng of genomic DNA isolated from blood. Sequenced using an Illumina MiSeq. TRB rearrangements were amplified by multiplex PCR with BIOMED2 TRB-A/B primer pools. Illumina-compatible adapters and 7-nucleotide sample barcodes were attached to the amplicons through two consecutive PCRs. Phusion HS II polymerase was used for all library PCRs. The amplicons were purified from gel with the NucleoSpin Gel and PCR Clean-up kit, measured on Qubit, and combined at 4 to 4.5 nM. Amplicon pool quality was checked on an Agilent 2100 Bioanalyzer before Illumina next-generation sequencing. In the authors' own workflow: Annotation of TRB rearrangements was done in MiXCR 3.0.8 with the default MiXCR reference library. Non-productive reads and sequences with fewer than 2 reads were removed, and every unique CDR3 nucleotide sequence was treated as one clone. Clonality, diversity, richness and V-J gene usage were computed in R 3.5.1. GLIPH2 was used to cluster TCRs by CDR3 similarity, and OLGA was used to calculate generation probabilities. GLIPH2 clusters were kept only if they contained at least four unique TCR clonotypes found in at least three individuals. TCRdb ran its own pipeline on the public reads, namely fastp trimming at Q25 and MiXCR clone calling, and kept in-frame beta chains. Rows with one shared CDR3 protein collapse into an entry with the most common genes and DNA. TCRdb, not the original authors, processed these V and J calls. In all, the sample holds roughly 9,600 distinct CDR3 sequences, and 37% of those were seen once. The top ten clones comprise approximately 55% of the sample.

The data were obtained in a study of T and B cells in COVID-19 patients (dated by TCRdb to 2020 to 2022). About the study as a whole: In this study, adaptive immunity was profiled in COVID-19 patients who either had active infection or had recovered, using TRB and IGH repertoire sequencing of peripheral blood. A recovered cohort was made up of about 19 patients contributing 20 samples, mostly after mild to moderate COVID-19 managed as outpatients. Patients in the recovered cohort had a median age of approximately 33 years, compared with over 60 years for patients in the active-infection cohort. In the active-infection cohort, about 65% of the roughly 20 patients were critically ill and required mechanical ventilation or ECMO. Of the 20 patients in the active-infection cohort, around 17 had comorbidities associated with unfavorable COVID-19 outcome. The repository of TCR and BCR sequences included 60 to 75 time points from 30 to 45 patients, and more than 8 million TCR sequences were analysed. Two patients belonged to both the recovered and active cohorts because samples were available from active disease and after recovery. An age-matched reference group of 39 healthy donors negative for COVID-19 antibodies served as the comparison for repertoire analyses. As many as 9 follow-up blood samples were collected from each patient, and in some individuals these samples spanned different disease stages.

Overall study outcomes, separate from this receptor: TRBV/TRBJ gene usage was reported as strongly skewed in patients with COVID-19. TRB repertoires were highly clonal in active COVID-19, whereas diversity and richness at recovery rose above healthy donor levels. The cohort was judged too small for assessing how HLA contributes to COVID-19 susceptibility or severity. Few blood samples were available from mildly ill patients while symptoms were present or from severe cases at early time points. Specific T cell subsets (CD4+/Treg/CD8+) and sorted SARS-CoV-2-responsive or tetramer+ T cells had not yet been sequenced, with those experiments still ongoing. It was stated that prospective validation of the reported TCR clusters was required before the clusters could be put to clinical use. A total of 2,331 exclusive TCR clusters, including 30 to 40 low-pGen clusters, were found in the recovered cohort.

Sequenced sample: blood. This clonotype was obtained from a human donor with active COVID-19. This chain is built from TRBV15 and TRBJ1-5; confidence is insufficient to name the D gene. This receptor has the CDR3 CATSRFRDNNQPQHF. The DNA sequence is given as TGTGCCACCAGCAGATTCCGAGACAACAATCAGCCCCAGCATTTT.